The present entry profiles one T cell receptor (beta chain) with its context. These data belong to a study of long-term antiretroviral therapy in people with HIV. The assay used was immunoSEQ (version v3.0), run at survey level. The protocol was immunoSEQ multiplex PCR, while the TCRdb copy is restricted to in-frame clones and leaves out a portion. Among around 15,000 clones listed, 88% were seen once. PBMC samples from each donor numbered at least one pre-ART and at least two post-ART. CDR1 is SGHVS, CDR2 FNYEAQ, per germline. The CDR3 has 12 residues. V was shortened by 2 bases and J by 6 bases, with 8 bases between the two germline ends.

This clonotype was sampled from a man aged 50 to 60 with HIV. This material consisted of unsorted PBMCs, taken 0.7 years before starting antiretroviral therapy. The V and J genes are TRBV7-6 and TRBJ2-7, with a weak D call TRBD1 (5 bases). The DNA of the CDR3 is TGTGCCAGCAGCTTACAGGACACCGAGCAGTACTTC. Its translation: CASSLQDTEQYF.